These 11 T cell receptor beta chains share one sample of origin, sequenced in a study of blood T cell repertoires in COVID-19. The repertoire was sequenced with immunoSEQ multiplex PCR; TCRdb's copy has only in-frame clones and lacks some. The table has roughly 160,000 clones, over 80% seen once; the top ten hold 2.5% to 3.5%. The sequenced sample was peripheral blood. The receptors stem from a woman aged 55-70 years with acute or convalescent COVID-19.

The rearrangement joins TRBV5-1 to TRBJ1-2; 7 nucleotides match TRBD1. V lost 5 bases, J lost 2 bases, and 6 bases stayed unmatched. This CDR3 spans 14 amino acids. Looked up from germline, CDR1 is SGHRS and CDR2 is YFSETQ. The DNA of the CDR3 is TGCGCCAGCAGAAGGGGGACAGAGAACTATGGCTACACCTTC. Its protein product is CASRRGTENYGYTF. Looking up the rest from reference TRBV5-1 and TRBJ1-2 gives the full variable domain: KAGVTQTPRYLIKTRGQQVTLSCSPISGHRSVSWYQQTPGQGLQFLFEYFSETQRNKGNFPGRFSGRQFSNSRSEMNVSTLELGDSALYLCASRRGTENYGYTFGSGTRLTVV.

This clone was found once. Here the CDR3 DNA reads TGCGCCAGCAGCTTGGAGGACAGGGGGCGAACAGATACGCAGTATTTT. It specifies CASSLEDRGRTDTQYF. The chain employs TRBV5-1 and TRBJ2-3, with TRBD1 identical over 11 bases. The V segment lost 0 bases and the J segment 3 bases; nucleotides outside the gene matches: 3. Per the germline V gene, CDR1 is SGHRS and CDR2 is YFSETQ. CDR3 length equals 16 residues.

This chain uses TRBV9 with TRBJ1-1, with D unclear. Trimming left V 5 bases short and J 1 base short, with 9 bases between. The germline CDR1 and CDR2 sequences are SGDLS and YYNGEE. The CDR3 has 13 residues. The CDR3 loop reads CASRASRNTEAFF. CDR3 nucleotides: TGTGCCAGCAGGGCCTCCCGGAACACTGAAGCTTTCTTT.

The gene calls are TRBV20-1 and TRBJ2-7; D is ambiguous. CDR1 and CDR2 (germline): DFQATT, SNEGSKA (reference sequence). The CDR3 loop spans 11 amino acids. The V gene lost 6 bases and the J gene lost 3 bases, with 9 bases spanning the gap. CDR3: CSAGSLYEQYF. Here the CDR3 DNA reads TGCAGTGCGGGCTCACTCTACGAGCAGTACTTC.

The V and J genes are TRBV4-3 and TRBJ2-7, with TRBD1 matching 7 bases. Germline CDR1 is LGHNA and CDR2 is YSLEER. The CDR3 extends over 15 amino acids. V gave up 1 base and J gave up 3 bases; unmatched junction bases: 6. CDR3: CASSQVSGQDYEQYF. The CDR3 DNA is TGCGCCAGCAGCCAAGTGTCAGGACAGGACTACGAGCAGTACTTC.

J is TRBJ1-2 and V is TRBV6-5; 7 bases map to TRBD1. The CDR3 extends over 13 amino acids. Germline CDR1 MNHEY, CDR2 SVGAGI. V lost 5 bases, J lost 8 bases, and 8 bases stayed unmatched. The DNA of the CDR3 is TGTGCCAGCAGTACCGGGACAGTTAAAGGCTACACCTTC. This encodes CASSTGTVKGYTF.

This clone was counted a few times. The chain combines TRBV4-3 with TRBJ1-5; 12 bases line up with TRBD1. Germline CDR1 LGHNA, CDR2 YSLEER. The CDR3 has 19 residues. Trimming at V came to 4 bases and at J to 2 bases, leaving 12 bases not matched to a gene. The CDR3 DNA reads TGCGCCAGCAGCCCTAGGGTCGGGACAGGGGGCGTGGGCAATCAGCCCCAGCATTTT. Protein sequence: CASSPRVGTGGVGNQPQHF.

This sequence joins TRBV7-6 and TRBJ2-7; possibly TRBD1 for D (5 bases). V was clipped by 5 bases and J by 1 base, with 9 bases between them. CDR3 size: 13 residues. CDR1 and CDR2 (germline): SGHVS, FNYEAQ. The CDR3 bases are TGTGCCAGCAGCCAAGCAGGGTCCTACGAGCAGTACTTC. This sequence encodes CASSQAGSYEQYF.

The CDR3 reads CASSPRLVSYNEQFF. The CDR3 DNA is TGTGCCAGCAGCCCCCGACTAGTCTCCTACAATGAGCAGTTCTTC. The rearrangement joins TRBV5-5 to TRBJ2-1; perhaps TRBD2 as D (6 bases). This CDR3 contains 15 residues. Germline loops: CDR1 SGHKS, CDR2 YYEKEE (reference sequence). The ends were cut back, 4 bases at V and 0 bases at J, with 11 bases in the middle.

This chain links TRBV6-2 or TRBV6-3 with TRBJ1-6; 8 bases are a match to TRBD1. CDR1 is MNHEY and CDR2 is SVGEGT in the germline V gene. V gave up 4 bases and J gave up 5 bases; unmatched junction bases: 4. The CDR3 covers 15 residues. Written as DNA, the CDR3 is TGTGCCAGCAGTTTACGACAGGGGAATAATTCACCCCTCCACTTT. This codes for CASSLRQGNNSPLHF.

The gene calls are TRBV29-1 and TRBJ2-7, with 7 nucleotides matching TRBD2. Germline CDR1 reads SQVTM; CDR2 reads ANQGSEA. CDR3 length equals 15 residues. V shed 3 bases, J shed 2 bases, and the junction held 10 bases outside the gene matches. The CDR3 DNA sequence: TGCAGCGTTGACTATTCGAGGGAGGGGACCTACGAGCAGTACTTC. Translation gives CSVDYSREGTYEQYF.